This T cell receptor (beta chain) was sequenced in a study of cytomegalovirus exposure and HLA in healthy donors. The PCR ran on 60 Vbeta and 13 Jbeta primers. Clones were read by immunoSEQ multiplex PCR, and TCRdb kept only the in-frame ones, dropping some. Among around 180,000 clones, about 90% were seen once, and the ten largest hold 0.2% to 0.3%. Worth noting for this clone: Its antigen is currently unknown.

Study-wide results and caveats: Looking again later, the authors saw that most CMV-associated TCR beta chains seemed HLA-restricted. Later analysis identified several of the most significant clusters that appeared linked to common viral pathogens.

V was trimmed by 1 base and J by 3 bases, leaving 12 bases between them. The CDR3 is made up of 15 amino acids. Germline V gene lookup returns CDR1 MGHRA and CDR2 YSYEKL. The sequenced sample consisted of PBMCs. This clonotype originated in a girl under three years old in good health and CMV-seronegative. This chain uses TRBV4-1 with TRBJ1-2; tentatively, D is TRBD1 (5 bases). The CDR3 sequence is CASSQVAGWDYGYTF. CDR3 in DNA: TGCGCCAGCAGCCAAGTAGCAGGGTGGGACTATGGCTACACCTTC.